These 29 T cell receptor beta chains were sequenced from one sample in a study of T cell clonality in common variable immunodeficiency. The study's findings and limits: Common variable immunodeficiency TCR beta sequences reportedly had fewer deletions and N-nucleotide insertions.

Their recognized antigens are unknown. Profiling relied on immunoSEQ multiplex PCR, and the TCRdb table lists in-frame clones only, not all of them. There are roughly 34,000 clones in the sample, none observed a single time. The specimen sequenced was peripheral blood mononuclear cells. These receptors were obtained from a human donor with common variable immunodeficiency.

Many counts were recorded for this clone. The read finishes 3 residues shy of the CDR3 end, and the germline J gene is used to complete it. The V call is TRBV20-1, the J call TRBJ2-2; 11 nucleotides line up with TRBD2. V lost 5 bases, J lost 5 bases, and 4 bases stayed unmatched. The germline CDR1 and CDR2 sequences are DFQATT and SNEGSKA (reference sequence). This CDR3 is 14 amino acids long. The part of the CDR3 DNA that was read is TGCAGTGCTTTTAGCGGGAGGGGAACCGGGGAG. The encoded protein is CSAFSGRGTGE. The full CDR3 protein is CSAFSGRGTGELFF.

This clone was recorded at least ten times. The sequence runs out 3 residues before the end of the CDR3; the remainder is reconstructed from the germline J gene. The chain couples TRBV18 to TRBJ2-5; the match to TRBD2 covers 14 bases. Per the germline V gene, CDR1 is KGHSH and CDR2 is LQKENI. V was clipped by 1 base and J by 4 bases; unmatched bases: 5. The CDR3 has 17 amino acids. The covered CDR3 bases are TGTGCCAGCTCACCACTCACCGGGACTAGCGGGAGAGAGACC. It codes for CASSPLTGTSGRET. The whole CDR3 sequence is CASSPLTGTSGRETQYF. The full variable domain, completed using reference TRBV18 and TRBJ2-5, is NAGVMQNPRHLVRRRGQEARLRCSPMKGHSHVYWYRQLPEEGLKFMVYLQKENIIDESGMPKERFSAEFPKEGPSILRIQQVVRGDSAAYFCASSPLTGTSGRETQYFGPGTRLLVL.

Concerning this clone: From the germline J gene comes the end of the CDR3, since the read stops 3 residues before it. The V and J genes are TRBV7-2 and TRBJ1-1, with D possibly matching TRBD1 (6 bases). The CDR3 is made up of 13 amino acids. From germline, CDR1 is SGHTA and CDR2 FQGNSA. With 5 bases removed from V and 7 bases from J, the gap between germline ends came to 14 bases. CDR3 sequence reads: CASSQTGSSEAFF. The DNA read from the CDR3 is TGTGCCAGCAGCCAAACAGGGAGCAGTGAA.

This clone was detected ten times or more. Coverage ceases 3 residues before the CDR3 finishes, and the germline J gene fills in the end. The rearrangement links TRBV20-1 to TRBJ1-5, with TRBD1 identical over 7 bases. The V segment lost 6 bases and the J segment 0 bases; nucleotides outside the gene matches: 5. CDR3 length: 14 residues. Germline values: CDR1 DFQATT, CDR2 SNEGSKA (reference sequence). Partial CDR3 DNA: TGCAGTGCGCGGACAGGTTATAGCAATCAGCCC. The encoded protein is CSARTGYSNQP. The full CDR3 protein reads CSARTGYSNQPQHF.

The sample holds a few counts of this clone. The sequence runs out 3 residues before the end of the CDR3; the remainder is reconstructed from the germline J gene. The chain joins TRBV10-3 to TRBJ2-7, with a weak D call TRBD2 (6 bases). Between the trimmed V and J ends, which lost 5 bases and 5 bases, there was a span of 16 bases. In germline, CDR1 is ENHRY, CDR2 SYGVKD. The length of the CDR3 is 14 residues. CDR3: CAISFRDGGHEQYF. CDR3 bases read: TGTGCCATCAGTTTCCGGGACGGGGGTCACGAG.

In regard to this clone: With the read ending 3 residues before the CDR3 end, the germline J gene is used to fill in that end. The rearrangement links TRBV5-1 to TRBJ2-7; D call uncertain. Trimming stripped 0 bases from V and 0 bases from J, with 10 bases between. This CDR3 comprises 15 residues. Germline CDR1 is SGHRS and CDR2 is YFSETQ. The sequenced part of the CDR3 DNA is TGCGCCAGCAGCTTGGTCGCCAGGTACTCCTACGAG. It encodes CASSLVARYSYE. The whole CDR3 protein reads CASSLVARYSYEQYF.

This clone came up a few times. CDR3 protein: CASAPRQERQGLYEQYF. Partial CDR3 DNA: TGTGCCAGCGCCCCCCGCCAGGAGAGACAGGGTCTCTACGAG. The chain couples TRBV6-2 or TRBV6-3 to TRBJ2-7, with 7 bases lining up with TRBD1. The CDR3 end is not reached by the read, which stops 3 residues before it; the germline J gene fills it in. J gave up 3 bases and V 8 bases, and 19 bases lay outside the gene matches. CDR1 and CDR2 from the germline V gene are MNHEY and SVGEGT. The CDR3 contains 17 residues.

This clone was counted ten times or more. Read data end 3 residues before the CDR3 end; the end is taken from the germline J gene. This chain uses TRBV7-8 with TRBJ2-7; 11 positions match TRBD2. Germline-derived CDR1 and CDR2 are SGHVS and FQNEAQ. The CDR3 is 14 amino acids. V gave up 3 bases and J gave up 3 bases; unmatched junction bases: 1. The DNA read from the CDR3 is TGTGCCAGCAGCTTCGGGACTAGCGGCTACGAG. Translated, it gives CASSFGTSGYE. The complete CDR3 sequence is CASSFGTSGYEQYF.

This clone was counted ten times or more. From the germline J gene comes the end of the CDR3, since the read stops 3 residues before it. The chain recombines TRBV18 with TRBJ2-1; tentatively, D is TRBD1 (6 bases). Germline V CDR1 and CDR2: KGHSH, LQKENI. This CDR3 has 13 residues. V lost 2 bases and J 6 bases, leaving 8 bases between the germline ends. The part of the CDR3 DNA that was read is TGTGCCAGCTCACCAACAGGGTTCAATGAG. Protein sequence: CASSPTGFNE. In full, the CDR3 is CASSPTGFNEQFF.

Concerning this clone: The observed sequence ends 3 residues before the CDR3 terminus, with the missing tail filled in from the germline J gene. The V call is TRBV5-1, the J call TRBJ2-7; 14 bases line up with TRBD2. V trimming: 0 bases; J trimming: 4 bases; junction bases outside the gene matches: 9. Germline V CDR1 and CDR2: SGHRS, YFSETQ. This CDR3 spans 18 amino acids. CDR3 bases read: TGCGCCAGCAGCTTGGGGTTCGGGACTAGCGGGAGTACGTACGAG. This sequence encodes CASSLGFGTSGSTYE. The complete CDR3 reads CASSLGFGTSGSTYEQYF. Based on the CDR3 plus reference TRBV5-1 and TRBJ2-7, the full variable domain is KAGVTQTPRYLIKTRGQQVTLSCSPISGHRSVSWYQQTPGQGLQFLFEYFSETQRNKGNFPGRFSGRQFSNSRSEMNVSTLELGDSALYLCASSLGFGTSGSTYEQYFGPGTRLTVT.

In this sample, this clone turned up many times. The CDR3 is cut off 3 residues early in the read; its end comes from the germline J gene. The chain has TRBV7-2 and TRBJ1-5; the match to TRBD1 covers 9 bases. The CDR3 has 15 amino acids. CDR1 is SGHTA, CDR2 FQGNSA, per germline. The V gene end was trimmed by 4 bases and the J gene end by 3 bases; junction bases not matched to a gene: 4. The CDR3 spells CASSWTGVTNQPQHF. The sequenced part of the CDR3 DNA is TGTGCCAGCAGCTGGACAGGGGTCACCAATCAGCCC.

There are many counts of this clone. Read data end 3 residues before the CDR3 end; the end is taken from the germline J gene. The V gene is TRBV5-1, the J gene TRBJ1-2; D unresolved. Germline V gene data show CDR1 as SGHRS and CDR2 as YFSETQ. The CDR3 contains 13 residues. The covered CDR3 bases are TGCGCCAGCAGCTTTACACGGGGTGACGGC. Amino acids: CASSFTRGDG. The entire CDR3 sequence reads CASSFTRGDGYTF.

This clone was seen a handful of times. The read terminates 3 residues before the CDR3 end, so the remaining end is supplied by the germline J gene. The V and J genes are TRBV30 and TRBJ2-7, with TRBD2 matching 8 bases. Germline lookup yields CDR1 GTSNPN and CDR2 SVGIG (reference sequence). This CDR3 has 12 amino acids. V shed 8 bases and J 3 bases; nucleotides not matched to a gene: 6. The DNA read from the CDR3 is TGTGCCGCCCCCGGGGGGGTCTACGAG. It codes for CAAPGGVYE. The entire CDR3 protein reads CAAPGGVYEQYF.

In its sample, this clone was seen a few times. The CDR3 goes on 3 residues after the read ends, and that part is filled in from the germline J gene. The J gene is TRBJ2-7, the V gene TRBV30; TRBD2 matches at 8 bases. Germline assignment: CDR1 GTSNPN and CDR2 SVGIG (reference sequence). V lost 6 bases and J lost 4; bases outside the gene matches: 5. This CDR3 is 12 amino acids long. CDR3: CACEREFYEQYF. Incomplete CDR3 DNA: TGTGCCTGTGAGCGGGAGTTTTACGAG.

This clone was counted a few times. The read falls 3 residues short of the CDR3 end, and the missing part is taken from the germline J gene. The rearrangement uses TRBV2 and TRBJ1-4; 10 bases match TRBD1. From germline, CDR1 is SNHLY and CDR2 FYNNEI. Trimming cost V 3 bases and J 8 bases; bases outside gene matches: 6. The CDR3 extends over 15 amino acids. CDR3 DNA, as far as it was read: TGTGCCAGCAGTGATGTTGGGACAGGGGACGAAAAA. Translation: CASSDVGTGDEK. The whole CDR3 region reads CASSDVGTGDEKLFF.

Comments on this clone: The read terminates 3 residues ahead of where the CDR3 ends, so the germline J gene completes it. The chain carries TRBV6-2 or TRBV6-3 and TRBJ2-3; 8 nucleotides line up with TRBD2. Trimming removed 7 bases from V and 5 bases from J; junction bases left unmatched: 14. Germline CDR1 is MNHEY and CDR2 is SVGEGT. The CDR3 extends over 16 amino acids. CDR3 DNA (partial): TGTGCCAGCACCTTGGCTGGGCTAGCGGGTGGAGATACG. This codes for CASTLAGLAGGDT. In full, the CDR3 is CASTLAGLAGGDTQYF.

This clone was counted many times. The CDR3 is cut off 3 residues early in the read; its end comes from the germline J gene. The chain combines TRBV7-3 with TRBJ2-2; D unclear. Germline V gene data show CDR1 as SGHTA and CDR2 as FQGTGA. Trimming removed 4 bases at V and 0 bases at J, with 3 bases between. The CDR3 totals 13 residues. The DNA read from the CDR3 is TGTGCCAGCAGCTCCTCGAACACCGGGGAG. Amino acids: CASSSSNTGE. The CDR3 as a whole reads CASSSSNTGELFF. The full variable domain, with the rest looked up from reference TRBV7-3 and TRBJ2-2, is GAGVSQTPSNKVTEKGKYVELRCDPISGHTALYWYRQSLGQGPEFLIYFQGTGAADDSGLPNDRFFAVRPEGSVSTLKIQRTERGDSAVYLCASSSSNTGELFFGEGSRLTVL.

As to this clone: The read is 3 residues too short to cover the CDR3 end, so that end is filled in from the germline J gene. The gene calls are TRBV5-6 and TRBJ2-7; possibly TRBD1 for D (6 bases). From germline, CDR1 is SGHDT and CDR2 YYEEEE. V was clipped by 4 bases and J by 5 bases, with 13 bases between them. This CDR3 contains 13 residues. The CDR3 sequence is CASSPDSFHEQYF. The sequenced CDR3 bases are TGTGCCAGCAGCCCGGACAGTTTTCACGAG.

Only a few counts were recorded for this clone. The CDR3 goes on 3 residues after the read ends, and that part is filled in from the germline J gene. The chain carries TRBV2 and TRBJ2-3; the match to TRBD2 covers 8 bases. Germline trimming cut 6 bases from V and 0 bases from J; bases unmatched to any gene: 8. CDR3 length: 16 residues. CDR1 and CDR2 from the germline V gene are SNHLY and FYNNEI. The CDR3 DNA, read in part, is TGTGCCAGCAGACCTACTAGCGGATTAAGCACAGATACG. Residues: CASRPTSGLSTDT. In full, the CDR3 reads CASRPTSGLSTDTQYF.

Turning to this clone: Sequencing ends 3 residues short of the CDR3 end; the germline J gene provides the rest. This rearrangement joins TRBV19 to TRBJ2-3, with TRBD1 matching 8 bases. V was clipped by 6 bases and J by 6 bases; unmatched bases: 11. This CDR3 contains 15 residues. Germline assignment: CDR1 LNHDA and CDR2 SQIVND (reference sequence). The sequenced part of the CDR3 DNA is TGTGCCAGTAGCCAGGGGGCTGGCTTAGTTGATACG. Its translation: CASSQGAGLVDT. In full, the CDR3 is CASSQGAGLVDTQYF. Full variable domain (outside the CDR3, taken from reference TRBV19 and TRBJ2-3): DGGITQSPKYLFRKEGQNVTLSCEQNLNHDAMYWYRQDPGQGLRLIYYSQIVNDFQKGDIAEGYSVSREKKESFPLTVTSAQKNPTAFYLCASSQGAGLVDTQYFGPGTRLTVL.

This clone was observed many times. The CDR3 is CASSQFGTTGVYEQFF. The covered CDR3 bases are TGTGCCAGCAGCCAATTCGGGACAACCGGGGTCTATGAG. V usage is TRBV14 and J usage is TRBJ2-1; D perhaps matches TRBD1 (6 bases). The read is 3 residues too short to cover the CDR3 end, so that end is filled in from the germline J gene. This CDR3 is built from 16 residues. CDR1 is SGHDN, CDR2 FVKESK, per germline. Trimming took 2 bases from V and 8 from J, leaving 19 bases between them.

This clone has just a few counts. The read ends 3 residues early relative to the CDR3; the germline J gene fills the gap. This chain joins TRBV19 and TRBJ2-7; 7 bases map to TRBD2. This CDR3 is 18 amino acids long. Germline lookup yields CDR1 LNHDA and CDR2 SQIVND (reference sequence). J gave up 3 bases and V 6 bases, and 20 bases lay outside the gene matches. The sequenced part of the CDR3 DNA is TGTGCCAGTAGCGAGGGACGAGCGGGACTCTATCTGGGCTACGAG. It encodes CASSEGRAGLYLGYE. In full, the CDR3 reads CASSEGRAGLYLGYEQYF.

As for this clone: The missing CDR3 end, 3 residues past where the read stops, is filled in from the germline J gene. This chain links TRBV6-4 with TRBJ1-5; a possible D gene is TRBD1 (6 bases). V lost 8 bases and J lost 2, with 16 bases in between. Germline V gene sequence: CDR1 MRHNA, CDR2 SNTAGT. The CDR3 totals 15 residues. The DNA read from the CDR3 is TGTGCCAGCCCTGTGTACAGGGCAGGCAATCAGCCC. Encoded protein: CASPVYRAGNQP. The whole CDR3 is CASPVYRAGNQPQHF.

This clone was seen a handful of times. The read finishes 3 residues shy of the CDR3 end, and the germline J gene is used to complete it. The rearrangement uses TRBV7-3 and TRBJ2-2; D is uncertain. This CDR3 comprises 14 residues. V lost 3 bases to trimming and J lost 1 base, with 6 bases between them. CDR1 and CDR2 from the germline V gene are SGHTA and FQGTGA. CDR3 sequence reads: CASSFSGNTGELFF. The DNA read from the CDR3 is TGTGCCAGCAGCTTCTCCGGGAACACCGGGGAG.

This clone was seen a handful of times. Coverage ceases 3 residues before the CDR3 finishes, and the germline J gene fills in the end. The V call is TRBV19, the J call TRBJ2-7, with 9 bases matching TRBD2. The V gene end was trimmed by 5 bases and the J gene end by 5 bases; junction bases not matched to a gene: 7. This CDR3 has 14 residues. Germline CDR1 and CDR2: LNHDA and SQIVND (reference sequence). The CDR3 protein is CASSRIAGAHEQYF. Partial CDR3 DNA: TGTGCCAGTAGTCGGATAGCGGGAGCCCACGAG.

CDR3 bases read: TGTGCCTGGAGTACCGGGACAGGGTTTGGAACAGATACG. Translation: CAWSTGTGFGTDT. The whole CDR3 protein reads CAWSTGTGFGTDTQYF. The genes are TRBV30 and TRBJ2-3; 9 bases match TRBD1. The read comes to an end 3 residues before the CDR3 does, leaving the germline J gene to fill in the end. The CDR3 length is 16 residues. From germline, CDR1 is GTSNPN and CDR2 SVGIG (reference sequence). V was clipped by 2 bases and J by 3 bases; unmatched bases: 9.

This clone appeared many times. The read comes to an end 3 residues before the CDR3 does, leaving the germline J gene to fill in the end. The chain has TRBV18 and TRBJ2-3; 10 bases align to TRBD2. V shed 0 bases, J shed 3 bases, and the junction held 9 bases outside the gene matches. The germline gives CDR1 KGHSH, CDR2 LQKENI. The CDR3 is 18 residues long. The sequenced part of the CDR3 DNA is TGTGCCAGCTCACCACCGAGACTCACTAGCGGGAAAACAGATACG. It is translated as CASSPPRLTSGKTDT. The full CDR3 is CASSPPRLTSGKTDTQYF. The full variable domain, with the rest looked up from reference TRBV18 and TRBJ2-3, is NAGVMQNPRHLVRRRGQEARLRCSPMKGHSHVYWYRQLPEEGLKFMVYLQKENIIDESGMPKERFSAEFPKEGPSILRIQQVVRGDSAAYFCASSPPRLTSGKTDTQYFGPGTRLTVL.

This clone was seen many times. The read finishes 3 residues shy of the CDR3 end, and the germline J gene is used to complete it. The V and J genes are TRBV28 and TRBJ2-7; 8 positions match TRBD1. V lost 10 bases and J lost 4; bases outside the gene matches: 9. The CDR3 spans 13 residues. The V gene's germline CDR1 is MDHEN and CDR2 SYDVKM. CDR3 sequence: CATTDRVGYEQYF. The sequenced CDR3 bases are TGTGCCACCACGGACAGGGTAGGGTACGAG.

Worth noting for this clone: The observed sequence ends 3 residues before the CDR3 terminus, with the missing tail filled in from the germline J gene. The chain carries TRBV2 and TRBJ1-4; the match to TRBD1 covers 7 bases. The CDR3 loop spans 14 amino acids. Losses at the gene ends were 4 bases for V and 3 bases for J; bases not matched to a gene: 2. Germline-derived CDR1 and CDR2 are SNHLY and FYNNEI. CDR3 DNA (partial): TGTGCCAGCAGTGGACAGGGACCTAATGAAAAA. It specifies CASSGQGPNEK. The entire CDR3 protein is CASSGQGPNEKLFF.